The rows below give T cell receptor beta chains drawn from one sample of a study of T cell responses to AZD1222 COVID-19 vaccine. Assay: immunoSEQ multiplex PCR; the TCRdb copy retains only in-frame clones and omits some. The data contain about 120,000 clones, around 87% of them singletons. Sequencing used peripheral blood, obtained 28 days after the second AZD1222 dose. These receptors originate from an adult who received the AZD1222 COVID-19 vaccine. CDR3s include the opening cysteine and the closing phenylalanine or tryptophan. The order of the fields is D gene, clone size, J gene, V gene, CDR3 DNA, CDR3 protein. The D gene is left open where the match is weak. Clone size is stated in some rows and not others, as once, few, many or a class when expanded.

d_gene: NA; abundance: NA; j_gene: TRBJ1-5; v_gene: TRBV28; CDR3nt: TGTGCCAGCAGCCCCGGTCGCCTAGGTCAGCCCCAGCATTTT; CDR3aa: CASSPGRLGQPQHF
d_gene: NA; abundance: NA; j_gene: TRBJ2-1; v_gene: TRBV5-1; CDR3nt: TGCGCCAGCAGCTTAGGTGTCTCCTACAATGAGCAGTTCTTC; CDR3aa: CASSLGVSYNEQFF
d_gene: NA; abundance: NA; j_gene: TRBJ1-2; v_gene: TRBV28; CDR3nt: TGTGCCAGCAGTTTTACCGGGGAGCCTGGCTACACCTTC; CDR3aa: CASSFTGEPGYTF
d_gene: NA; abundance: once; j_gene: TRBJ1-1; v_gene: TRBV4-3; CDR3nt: TGCGCCAGCAGCCAAGAGCCGAACACTGAAGCTTTCTTT; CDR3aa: CASSQEPNTEAFF
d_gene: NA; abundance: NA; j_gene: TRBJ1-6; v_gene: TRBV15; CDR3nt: TGTGCCACCAGCAGAGATCTGGGTTCCTATAATTCACCCCTCCACTTT; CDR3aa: CATSRDLGSYNSPLHF
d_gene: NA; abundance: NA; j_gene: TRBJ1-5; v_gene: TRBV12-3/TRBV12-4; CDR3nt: TGTGCCAGCAGCCAGGGGTGGGATCAGCCCCAGCATTTT; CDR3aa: CASSQGWDQPQHF
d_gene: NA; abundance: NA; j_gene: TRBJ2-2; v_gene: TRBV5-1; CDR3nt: TGCGCCAGCAGCCGCACAGGGAACACCGGGGAGCTGTTTTTT; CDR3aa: CASSRTGNTGELFF
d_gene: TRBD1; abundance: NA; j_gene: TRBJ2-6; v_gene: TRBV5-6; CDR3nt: TGTGCCAGCAGCTTGCTGGGACAGGGCTCCGGGGCCAACGTCCTGACTTTC; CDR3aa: CASSLLGQGSGANVLTF
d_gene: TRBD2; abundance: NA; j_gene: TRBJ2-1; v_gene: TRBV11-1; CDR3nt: TGTGCCAGCAGGCCACTAGCGGGGGGTCTGGACGAGCAGTTCTTC; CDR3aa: CASRPLAGGLDEQFF
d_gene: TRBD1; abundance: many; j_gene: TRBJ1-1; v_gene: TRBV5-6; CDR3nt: TGTGCCAGCAGCCCGGTAAACCTACAGGGGGCCCGGGCTTTCTTT; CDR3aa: CASSPVNLQGARAFF
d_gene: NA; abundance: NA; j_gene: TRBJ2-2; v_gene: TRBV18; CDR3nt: TGTGCCAGCTCACCATCGCTCAGGTCTAACACCGGGGAGCTGTTTTTT; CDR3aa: CASSPSLRSNTGELFF
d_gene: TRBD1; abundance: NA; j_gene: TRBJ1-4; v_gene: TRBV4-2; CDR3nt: TGTGCCAGCAGCCAAGAGGGACAGGCTACTAATGAAAAACTGTTTTTT; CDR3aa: CASSQEGQATNEKLFF
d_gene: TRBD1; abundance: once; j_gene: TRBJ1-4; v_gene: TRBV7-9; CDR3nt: TGTGCCAGCAGCCGTTGGGACAGGGGGCGTTTGAATGAAAAACTGTTTTTT; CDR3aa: CASSRWDRGRLNEKLFF
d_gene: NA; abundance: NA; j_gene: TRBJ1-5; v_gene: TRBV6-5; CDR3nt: TGTGCCAGCAGTTACCGACACGATAGCAATCAGCCCCAGCATTTT; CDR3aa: CASSYRHDSNQPQHF
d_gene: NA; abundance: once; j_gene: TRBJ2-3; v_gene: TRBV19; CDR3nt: TGTGCCAGTAGTCAACCTACAGGGAGGGGGGCCTCTAGCACAGATACGCAGTATTTT; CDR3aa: CASSQPTGRGASSTDTQYF
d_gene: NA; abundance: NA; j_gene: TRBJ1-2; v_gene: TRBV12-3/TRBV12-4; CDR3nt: TGTGCCAGCAGTTTAGAAGCACGAGGTGGCTACACCTTC; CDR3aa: CASSLEARGGYTF
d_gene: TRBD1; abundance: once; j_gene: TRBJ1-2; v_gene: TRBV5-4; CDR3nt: TGTGCCAGCAGCTTGGCCTACAGGGGAGGCTATGGCTACACCTTC; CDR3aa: CASSLAYRGGYGYTF
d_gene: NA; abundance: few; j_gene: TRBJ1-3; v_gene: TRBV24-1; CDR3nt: TGTGCCACCAGTGGGGGGGTCCCTGGAAACACCATATATTTT; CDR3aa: CATSGGVPGNTIYF
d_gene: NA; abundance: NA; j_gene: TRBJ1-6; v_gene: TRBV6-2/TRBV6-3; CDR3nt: TGTGCCAGCAGTTACGCAGGTTATAATTCACCCCTCCACTTT; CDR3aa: CASSYAGYNSPLHF
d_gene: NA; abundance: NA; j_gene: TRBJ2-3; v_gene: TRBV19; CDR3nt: TGTGCCAGTAGTATGGGGAGGAGAGATACGCAGTATTTT; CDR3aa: CASSMGRRDTQYF
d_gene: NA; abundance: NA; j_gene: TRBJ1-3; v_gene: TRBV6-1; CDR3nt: TGTGCCAGCAGCGACACGTTTTTCTCTGGAAACACCATATATTTT; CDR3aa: CASSDTFFSGNTIYF
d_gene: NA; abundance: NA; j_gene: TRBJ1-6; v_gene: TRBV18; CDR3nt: TGTGCCAGCTCACCTTCCCGGGGCGATAATTCACCCCTCCACTTT; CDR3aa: CASSPSRGDNSPLHF
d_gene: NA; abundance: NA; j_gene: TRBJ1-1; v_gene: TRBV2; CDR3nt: TGTGCCAGCGGGGGAGACACTGAAGCTTTCTTT; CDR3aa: CASGGDTEAFF
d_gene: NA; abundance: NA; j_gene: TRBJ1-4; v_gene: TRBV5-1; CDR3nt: TGCGCCAGCAGCTTTCAGGGTAGGGATGAAAAACTGTTTTTT; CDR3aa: CASSFQGRDEKLFF
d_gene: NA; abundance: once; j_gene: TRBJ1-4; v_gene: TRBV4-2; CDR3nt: TGTGCCAGCAGCCCACCGGGGCTAGCAACTAATGAAAAACTGTTTTTT; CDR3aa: CASSPPGLATNEKLFF
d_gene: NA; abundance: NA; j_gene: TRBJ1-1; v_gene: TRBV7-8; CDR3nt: TGTGCCAGCCGGGGGGTCTCCACGGAGAACACTGAAGCTTTCTTT; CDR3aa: CASRGVSTENTEAFF
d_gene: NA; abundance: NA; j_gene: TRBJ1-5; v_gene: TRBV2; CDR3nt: TGTGCCAGCAGTGAACGAGGTCAGTCCCTTAATCAGCCCCAGCATTTT; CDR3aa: CASSERGQSLNQPQHF
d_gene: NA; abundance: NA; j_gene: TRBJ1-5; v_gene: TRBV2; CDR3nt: TGTGCCAGCAGTGGAGGGTTCGGCAATCAGCCCCAGCATTTT; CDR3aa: CASSGGFGNQPQHF
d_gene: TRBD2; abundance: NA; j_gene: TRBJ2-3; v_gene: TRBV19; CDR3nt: TGTGCCAGCAAGACTAGCGGAGCTTATACGCAGTATTTT; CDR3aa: CASKTSGAYTQYF